The rows below give T cell receptor beta chains drawn from one sample of a study of blood T cell repertoires in COVID-19. Data came from immunoSEQ multiplex PCR; TCRdb stores just in-frame clones and leaves some out. Found here are under 200,000 clones, approximately 90% of them singletons; the top ten hold approximately 2.2%. Sequencing used peripheral blood. The receptors originated from a man between 18 and 29 years old with acute or convalescent COVID-19. CDR3s include the opening cysteine and the closing phenylalanine or tryptophan. Fields, in order: J gene, D gene, clone size, V gene, CDR3 DNA, CDR3 protein. A D gene is named only where the DNA matches it firmly. Not all rows give a size; the values are once, few, many and, for expanded clones, a class.

TRBJ2-5,NA,NA,TRBV18,TGTGCCAGCTCACCACGGGCCAGTCAAGAGACCCAGTACTTC,CASSPRASQETQYF
TRBJ2-7,TRBD2,few,TRBV7-9,TGTGCCAGCAGCCTCAAAGGGCGGGAGGGCCCGGGTGAGCAGTACTTC,CASSLKGREGPGEQYF
TRBJ1-5,TRBD1,NA,TRBV5-6,TGTGCCAGCAGCTTGGGGGATTACAGGGGTTTCCAGCCCCAGCATTTT,CASSLGDYRGFQPQHF
TRBJ2-5,NA,NA,TRBV9,TGTGCCAGCAGCGTAGGTTCGGGACAAGAGACCCAGTACTTC,CASSVGSGQETQYF
TRBJ1-2,NA,NA,TRBV12-3/TRBV12-4,TGTGCCAGCAGCGTCAGACAGGTCAATGGCTACACCTTC,CASSVRQVNGYTF
TRBJ2-7,NA,NA,TRBV6-1,TGTGCCAGCAGTGAAGCCCAGGGCTGGTACGAGCAGTACTTC,CASSEAQGWYEQYF
TRBJ1-1,TRBD1,NA,TRBV6-2/TRBV6-3,TGTGCCAGCAGCCATAACACAGGGGTCGCTGAAGCTTTCTTT,CASSHNTGVAEAFF
TRBJ2-1,NA,NA,TRBV5-6,TGTGCCAGCAGCTTGCAGGATAGTGAGCAGTTCTTC,CASSLQDSEQFF
TRBJ2-3,TRBD2,few,TRBV7-9,TGTGCCAGCAGCTTAGAGCTAGCGGGAGGTAGCACAGATACGCAGTATTTT,CASSLELAGGSTDTQYF
TRBJ2-3,NA,NA,TRBV24-1,TGTGCCACCAGTGATCGGGGGGCCGGGCAGGATACGCAGTATTTT,CATSDRGAGQDTQYF
TRBJ2-1,TRBD2,NA,TRBV24-1,TGTGCCACCAGTGCCCAGAACCCCCTTAGCGGGGGGGCTGAAGAGCAGTTCTTC,CATSAQNPLSGGAEEQFF
TRBJ1-5,NA,NA,TRBV5-1,TGCGCCAGCAGCTTGAGGGGCGGAAATCAGCCCCAGCATTTT,CASSLRGGNQPQHF
TRBJ2-7,TRBD2,NA,TRBV6-5,TGTGCCAGCAGGGGACTAGCGGGGGGCCCCTACGAGCAGTACTTC,CASRGLAGGPYEQYF
TRBJ2-3,TRBD1,NA,TRBV9,TGTGCCAGCAGTCGACAGGGGACAGATACGCAGTATTTT,CASSRQGTDTQYF
TRBJ2-2,NA,once,TRBV7-9,TGTGCCAGCAGAGCACAAATTACAGGACTACGTGATAACACCGGGGAGCTGTTTTTT,CASRAQITGLRDNTGELFF
TRBJ1-2,TRBD1,NA,TRBV7-6,TGTGCCAGCAGCCCCCGCGTTCTGGACAGGAACTATGGCTACACCTTC,CASSPRVLDRNYGYTF
TRBJ1-2,NA,NA,TRBV27,TGTGCCACCTGGGGAGTAAGAAAACAGGGCTACTATGGCTACACCTTC,CATWGVRKQGYYGYTF
TRBJ1-5,NA,NA,TRBV30,TGTGCCTGGAGTGGGGGTGACGGGAGACAGCCCCAGCATTTT,CAWSGGDGRQPQHF
TRBJ2-3,NA,NA,TRBV27,TGTGCCAGCAGTACACTATCCAGCACAGATACGCAGTATTTT,CASSTLSSTDTQYF
TRBJ1-2,NA,NA,TRBV7-2,TGTGCCAGCAGCCGCCCGGGAAACTATGGCTACACCTTC,CASSRPGNYGYTF
TRBJ2-7,NA,NA,TRBV14,TGTGCCAGCAGCCAAGCGTTGGCGGAGGCCTACGAGCAGTACTTC,CASSQALAEAYEQYF
TRBJ2-1,TRBD2,NA,TRBV12-5,TGTGCTAGTGGCCGCCGATTTACCGGGACTAGCGGGGTAGGGAATGAGCAGTTCTTC,CASGRRFTGTSGVGNEQFF
TRBJ2-5,NA,NA,TRBV5-4,TGTGCCAGCAGCTTGGCCAACCAAGAGACCCAGTACTTC,CASSLANQETQYF
TRBJ2-3,NA,NA,TRBV11-3,TGTGCCAGCAGCTTAGGTGGCTGGGGCGCTACGAGCACAGATACGCAGTATTTT,CASSLGGWGATSTDTQYF
TRBJ2-1,TRBD1,NA,TRBV6-5,TGTGCCAGCAGACCCACAGGGGTCGATGAGCAGTTCTTC,CASRPTGVDEQFF
TRBJ1-1,NA,NA,TRBV2,TGTGCCAGCAACACAGCGAACACTGAAGCTTTCTTT,CASNTANTEAFF
TRBJ1-4,NA,NA,TRBV7-9,TGTGCCAGCAGGCCTAGTAGTACCCGCGGTGAAAAACTGTTTTTT,CASRPSSTRGEKLFF
TRBJ2-5,NA,NA,TRBV5-1,TGCGCCAGCAGGAGCAATACAGGGTCCGAAGAGACCCAGTACTTC,CASRSNTGSEETQYF
TRBJ1-6,TRBD1,NA,TRBV9,TGTGCCAGCAGCCCGCGGACAGGGTGGAATTCACCCCTCCACTTT,CASSPRTGWNSPLHF